A single sample gave rise to the 27 T cell receptor beta chains below, sequenced in a study of identifying expanded T cells in peripheral blood. Sequencing was performed with immunoSEQ multiplex PCR; in TCRdb, only in-frame clones are kept and a portion is missing. The data hold approximately 100,000 clones, with roughly 89% observed a single time. Input material: blood. The source of these receptors is a person aged 18 to 70 in good health.

CDR3 DNA sequence: TGTGCCAGCAGCAGGGGCCGGGGGCTGGTCTCCGGGGAGCTGTTTTTT. Translation gives CASSRGRGLVSGELFF. The J gene is TRBJ2-2, the V gene TRBV9; the D call may be TRBD1 or TRBD2 (6 bases each). The CDR3 covers 16 residues. The V gene's germline CDR1 is SGDLS and CDR2 YYNGEE. Trimming took 4 bases from V and 6 from J, leaving 19 bases between them. The whole variable domain, filled in from reference TRBV9 and TRBJ2-2, reads DSGVTQTPKHLITATGQRVTLRCSPRSGDLSVYWYQQSLDQGLQFLIQYYNGEERAKGNILERFSAQQFPDLHSELNLSSLELGDSALYFCASSRGRGLVSGELFFGEGSRLTVL.

This chain connects TRBV15 to TRBJ2-5; D is perhaps TRBD2 (6 bases). Trimming took 2 bases from V and 5 from J, leaving 9 bases between them. CDR1 and CDR2 (germline): LNHNV, YYDKDF (reference sequence). This CDR3 is built from 13 residues. Here the CDR3 reads CATSRRDFETQYF. CDR3 in DNA: TGTGCCACCAGCAGAAGGGACTTTGAGACCCAGTACTTC.

CDR3 amino acids: CASSIRGIHGYTF. As DNA, the CDR3 is TGTGCCAGCAGTATTAGGGGCATCCATGGCTACACCTTC. This chain connects TRBV6-5 to TRBJ1-2; D is perhaps TRBD1 (5 bases). This CDR3 is built from 13 residues. CDR1 and CDR2 from the germline V gene are MNHEY and SVGAGI. The V end lost 5 bases, the J end lost 6 bases, and 13 bases lay between the germline ends.

This clone came up once. The chain carries TRBV7-6 and TRBJ2-3, with TRBD2 identical over 14 bases. Per germline, CDR1 SGHVS and CDR2 FNYEAQ. With 6 bases clipped from V and 3 bases from J, the junction kept 14 bases outside the gene matches. This CDR3 comprises 19 residues. For the CDR3, the DNA is TGTGCCAGCAGTAGGACTAGCGGGGGGCCGACCCGTTCGACAGATACGCAGTATTTT. It yields the protein CASSRTSGGPTRSTDTQYF.

This rearrangement joins TRBV19 to TRBJ1-2; a weak D match, TRBD1 (5 bases). From germline, CDR1 is LNHDA and CDR2 SQIVND (reference sequence). Trimming cost V 1 base and J 2 bases, with 8 bases left between them. The CDR3 is 14 amino acids. The CDR3 loop reads CASSIGQINYGYTF. The DNA for the CDR3 is TGTGCCAGTAGTATAGGACAGATAAACTATGGCTACACCTTC.

This clone was recorded a few times. The V and J genes are TRBV30 and TRBJ1-5; 7 bases align to TRBD1. CDR3 length: 12 residues. The germline CDR1 and CDR2 sequences are GTSNPN and SVGIG (reference sequence). Trimming cost V 4 bases and J 5 bases; bases outside gene matches: 2. For the CDR3, the DNA is TGTGCCTGGAACAGGGGCGATCAGCCCCAGCATTTT. It yields the protein CAWNRGDQPQHF.

By sample fraction, this clone is medium-sized (0.01 to 0.1%). The chain carries TRBV7-8 and TRBJ2-7; tentative D call: TRBD2 (6 bases). The CDR3 loop spans 14 amino acids. Between the trimmed V and J ends, which lost 1 base and 7 bases, there was a span of 14 bases. Germline-derived CDR1 and CDR2 are SGHVS and FQNEAQ. CDR3 loop: CASSLVLGGREQYF. The CDR3 region has the DNA TGTGCCAGCAGCTTAGTCCTCGGGGGAAGGGAGCAGTACTTC.

The genes are TRBV5-1 and TRBJ1-5; 8 bases map to TRBD1. V was pared by 4 bases and J by 5 bases, with 5 bases of the junction left unmatched. This CDR3 region has 14 residues. The germline V gene encodes CDR1 SGHRS and CDR2 YFSETQ. DNA of the CDR3: TGCGCCAGCAGCCCCGGGACAGGTTATCAGCCCCAGCATTTT. Encoded protein: CASSPGTGYQPQHF.

The V and J genes are TRBV29-1 and TRBJ1-5, with D maybe TRBD1 (6 bases). From germline, CDR1 is SQVTM and CDR2 ANQGSEA. This CDR3 is 14 amino acids long. The V end was cut by 5 bases, the J end by 3 bases, with 14 bases between. CDR3: CSVRLTGYNQPQHF. As DNA, the CDR3 is TGCAGCGTTAGACTCACAGGGTACAATCAGCCCCAGCATTTT.

A single count supports this clone. Written as DNA, the CDR3 is TGTGCCACCCCTCCGGGGGATCAGCCCCAGCATTTT. Amino acids: CATPPGDQPQHF. This rearrangement joins TRBV27 to TRBJ1-5; tentatively, D is TRBD1 (5 bases). The V gene's germline CDR1 is MNHEY and CDR2 SMNVEV (reference sequence). Trimming removed 10 bases from V and 5 bases from J, with 12 bases in between. This CDR3 has 12 residues.

This chain joins TRBV27 and TRBJ1-1, with D perhaps TRBD1 (6 bases). This CDR3 is 13 amino acids long. Germline values: CDR1 MNHEY, CDR2 SMNVEV (reference sequence). The V and J ends lost 6 bases and 5 bases respectively, with 13 bases between them. CDR3 nucleotide sequence: TGTGCCAGCAGCCCCGGGGGCCAGACTGAAGCTTTCTTT. This encodes CASSPGGQTEAFF.

This sequence joins TRBV29-1 and TRBJ2-2, with no clear D. Per germline, CDR1 SQVTM and CDR2 ANQGSEA. The CDR3 spans 13 residues. The V and J ends lost 3 bases and 3 bases respectively, with 8 bases between them. The CDR3 spells CSVERLDTGELFF. The CDR3 DNA sequence: TGCAGCGTTGAGCGTCTCGACACCGGGGAGCTGTTTTTT.

The V gene is TRBV2, the J gene TRBJ2-4; tentative D call: TRBD1 (6 bases). Per germline, CDR1 SNHLY and CDR2 FYNNEI. The CDR3 runs 14 residues. The V gene lost 6 bases and the J gene lost 2 bases, with 11 bases spanning the gap. The CDR3 sequence is CASREQGTKNIQYF. The CDR3, as DNA: TGTGCCAGCAGGGAACAGGGAACCAAAAACATTCAGTACTTC.

The chain couples TRBV20-1 to TRBJ1-2, with no clear D. Germline V gene sequence: CDR1 DFQATT, CDR2 SNEGSKA (reference sequence). CDR3 length: 11 amino acids. Trimming shortened V by 6 bases and J by 2 bases, and 7 bases separated the two germline ends. This CDR3 reads CSAVKNYGYTF. The CDR3 DNA is TGCAGTGCCGTGAAGAACTATGGCTACACCTTC.

This sequence joins TRBV7-9 and TRBJ2-4; D is perhaps TRBD1 (7 bases). Germline values: CDR1 SEHNR, CDR2 FQNEAQ (reference sequence). This CDR3 spans 18 amino acids. Trimming cost V 2 bases and J 2 bases, with 19 bases left between them. CDR3 amino acids: CASSLSWRDSISKNIQYF. CDR3 in DNA: TGTGCCAGCAGCTTAAGTTGGCGGGACAGTATATCCAAAAACATTCAGTACTTC.

Only a few counts were recorded for this clone. The chain recombines TRBV6-6 with TRBJ1-2, with 10 bases identical to TRBD1. The CDR3 is 16 amino acids. V dropped 7 bases and J dropped 7; count of bases not matched to a gene: 15. Looked up from germline, CDR1 is MNHNY and CDR2 is SVGAGI (reference sequence). The CDR3 loop is CASTPLVTGTGVGYTF. As DNA, the CDR3 is TGTGCCAGCACTCCACTCGTAACCGGGACAGGGGTTGGCTACACCTTC.

V gene TRBV4-3 combines with J gene TRBJ1-4; 7 bases align to TRBD1. After removal of 0 bases from V and 4 bases from J, the junction contained 2 bases not matched to a gene. The CDR3 extends over 15 amino acids. Germline CDR1 is LGHNA and CDR2 is YSLEER. The CDR3 nucleotides are TGCGCCAGCAGCCAAGACAGGGGGGGTAATGAAAAACTGTTTTTT. Amino acids: CASSQDRGGNEKLFF.

CDR3 nucleotide sequence: TGTGCCAGCAGCTTAGGACAGGGGACCTACAATGAGCAGTTCTTC. This sequence encodes CASSLGQGTYNEQFF. This chain links TRBV7-2 with TRBJ2-1; 8 bases line up with TRBD1. The junction had 1 base not matched to a gene; V was cut back by 1 base and J by 2 bases. This CDR3 region has 15 residues. From germline, CDR1 is SGHTA and CDR2 FQGNSA.

This clone was detected only a few times. The chain has TRBV29-1 and TRBJ2-2; 10 bases are shared with TRBD1. The CDR3 spans 15 residues. Germline-derived CDR1 and CDR2 are SQVTM and ANQGSEA. Losses at the gene ends were 6 bases for V and 5 bases for J; bases not matched to a gene: 9. CDR3: CSVASGQGTTGELFF. CDR3 DNA sequence: TGCAGCGTGGCTTCGGGACAGGGGACGACCGGGGAGCTGTTTTTT.

CDR3 nucleotides: TGCGCCAGCAGCCCAGGACATCGTTCGAACACTGAAGCTTTCTTT. Residues: CASSPGHRSNTEAFF. J is TRBJ1-1 and V is TRBV5-1; tentatively, D is TRBD1 (5 bases). V was trimmed by 4 bases and J by 1 base, leaving 14 bases between them. This CDR3 spans 15 amino acids. The germline V gene encodes CDR1 SGHRS and CDR2 YFSETQ.

This clone was picked up one time. Other DNA sequences in this sample translate to the same CDR3. The rearrangement uses TRBV18 and TRBJ2-5; D unclear. Germline V gene sequence: CDR1 KGHSH, CDR2 LQKENI. The CDR3 runs to 14 residues. The V end was cut by 0 bases, the J end by 5 bases, with 10 bases between. CDR3 sequence reads: CASSPPGRTETQYF. The CDR3 DNA reads TGTGCCAGCTCACCACCAGGGCGAACGGAGACCCAGTACTTC.

The genes are TRBV4-1 and TRBJ1-3; tentatively, D is TRBD1 (5 bases). Per germline, CDR1 MGHRA and CDR2 YSYEKL. This CDR3 spans 19 amino acids. The V end was cut by 0 bases, the J end by 0 bases, with 18 bases between. The CDR3 loop reads CASSQDASAGPLSGNTIYF. The CDR3 coding sequence is TGCGCCAGCAGCCAAGATGCATCGGCAGGGCCACTCTCTGGAAACACCATATATTTT.

The gene calls are TRBV5-4 and TRBJ2-3; D uncertain. The CDR3 extends over 16 amino acids. V shed 0 bases and J shed 0 bases, with 11 bases lying between them. CDR1 is SGHNT, CDR2 YYREEE, per germline (reference sequence). The CDR3 coding sequence is TGTGCCAGCAGCTTGGGGGGTTCCCTTAGCACAGATACGCAGTATTTT. Protein sequence: CASSLGGSLSTDTQYF.

The rearrangement uses TRBV7-2 and TRBJ2-3, with 12 bases fitting TRBD2. The CDR3 is 15 amino acids. Germline V gene sequence: CDR1 SGHTA, CDR2 FQGNSA. After removal of 5 bases from V and 6 bases from J, the junction contained 6 bases not matched to a gene. The CDR3 here is CASSPSGGAWDTQYF. The DNA for the CDR3 is TGTGCCAGCAGCCCTAGCGGGGGGGCCTGGGATACGCAGTATTTT.

This clone was seen once. This rearrangement joins TRBV4-1 to TRBJ2-7, with 8 bases lining up with TRBD2. The CDR3 is 16 residues long. V was clipped by 4 bases and J by 0 bases; unmatched bases: 8. Germline V gene data show CDR1 as MGHRA and CDR2 as YSYEKL. The CDR3 is CASSLLGGGYSYEQYF. In nucleotides, the CDR3 is TGCGCCAGCAGCCTCCTCGGCGGGGGGTACTCCTACGAGCAGTACTTC.

The chain links TRBV11-2 to TRBJ1-3, with D unclear. CDR1 is SGHAT and CDR2 is FQNNGV in the germline V gene. The CDR3 runs to 16 residues. V gave up 5 bases and J gave up 0 bases, with 14 bases separating them. CDR3 in amino acids: CASSENPHSSGNTIYF. CDR3 nucleotide sequence: TGTGCCAGCAGCGAAAACCCCCACAGCTCTGGAAACACCATATATTTT.

The chain couples TRBV6-4 to TRBJ1-6; D may be TRBD1 (6 bases). The CDR3 length is 15 residues. In germline, CDR1 is MRHNA, CDR2 SNTAGT. V lost 6 bases to trimming and J lost 7 bases, with 16 bases between them. CDR3 protein: CASSLPGGWNSPLHF. The CDR3 nucleotides are TGTGCCAGCAGCCTCCCGGGGGGCTGGAATTCACCCCTCCACTTT.